The clone carrying this TCR beta chain came up a few times. Its antigen is not known. This sample is part of a study of breast tumors, draining lymph nodes, adjacent tissues. General study results and limits: Data fit most tumor T cells coming from lymph node, expanding in tumor.

The CDR3 sequence is 13 residues long. The germline V gene encodes CDR1 MDHEN and CDR2 SYDVKM. V was cut by 7 bases and J by 2 bases, with 12 bases left in between. TCRdb re-called the multiplex PCR reads through MiXCR, storing one row per CDR3 protein. The table records about 270,000 distinct CDR3 sequences, 30% of them present only once. Axillary draining lymph nodes of breast cancer patients supplied the node samples. What was sequenced was axillary lymph node tissue. The sequence came from a female donor with breast cancer. Some clones in this sample may be carry-over from other donors' samples. The rearrangement uses TRBV28 and TRBJ2-7, with D possibly matching TRBD1 (5 bases). CDR3 region: CASTVDSPYEQYF. Here the CDR3 DNA reads TGTGCCAGCACAGTAGACAGCCCCTACGAGCAGTACTTC.